Below are 28 T cell receptor beta chains sequenced from a single sample in a study of blood T cell repertoires in COVID-19. Assay used: immunoSEQ multiplex PCR; TCRdb lists only in-frame clones, some missing. Of fewer than 350,000 clones in the sample, 75% to 90% are singletons; the top ten hold over 1.5%. Sequencing was carried out using PBMCs or T cells enriched from blood (not recorded which). These receptors were taken from a woman aged 25 to 45 who had been exposed to COVID-19.

This chain joins TRBV5-5 and TRBJ1-4, with TRBD1 matching 10 bases. The CDR3 is 18 residues long. CDR1 SGHKS and CDR2 YYEKEE come from the germline V gene (reference sequence). Unmatched junction bases numbered 9, after V lost 4 bases and J lost 0 bases. The CDR3 DNA follows: TGTGCCAGCAGCCCTCGGGGACAGGGGAAGGCAACTAATGAAAAACTGTTTTTT. Translation: CASSPRGQGKATNEKLFF.

This chain joins TRBV12-1 and TRBJ1-6. TRBV12-1 is classified as a pseudogene. This CDR3 spans 14 amino acids. The CDR3, as DNA: TGTGCCAGCAGCCCCCGGGAGGAAAATTCACCCCTCCACTTT. This translates into CASSPREENSPLHF.

J is TRBJ2-1 and V is TRBV1; the table's D call, TRBD2, has no DNA check behind it. TRBV1 corresponds to a pseudogene. CDR3 size: 20 residues. In DNA, the CDR3 is TGCACCAGCAGCCAAGATGGGCGGGGAACTAGCGGGGTTCGGGACAATGAGCAGTTCTTC. The encoded protein is CTSSQDGRGTSGVRDNEQFF.

This sequence joins TRBV5-6 and TRBJ2-1, with 8 bases that match TRBD1. The germline V gene has CDR1 SGHDT and CDR2 YYEEEE. Trimming took 0 bases from V and 6 from J; bases not matched to a gene: 8. The CDR3 has 16 residues. CDR3 loop: CASSLETGTGSNEQFF. The CDR3 DNA follows: TGTGCCAGCAGCTTGGAAACCGGGACAGGATCCAATGAGCAGTTCTTC.

The chain has TRBV27 and TRBJ2-1; TRBD1 agrees at 9 bases. The germline V gene encodes CDR1 MNHEY and CDR2 SMNVEV (reference sequence). This CDR3 region has 13 residues. Trimming took 5 bases from V and 9 from J; bases not matched to a gene: 5. The CDR3 region has the DNA TGTGCCAGCAGTATCGGGACAGGGAGTGAGCAGTTCTTC. This codes for CASSIGTGSEQFF.

V usage is TRBV28 and J usage is TRBJ1-2; the D is unclear. Trimming left V 5 bases short and J 4 bases short, with 14 bases between. This CDR3 spans 14 amino acids. CDR1 and CDR2 (germline): MDHEN, SYDVKM. The CDR3 sequence: CASSPQVSLYGYTF. In DNA form, the CDR3 reads TGTGCCAGCAGTCCCCAGGTCTCCCTCTATGGCTACACCTTC.

Remarks on this clone: The sample has other DNA sequences that encode this CDR3 too. The chain combines TRBV9 with TRBJ2-1, with 9 bases matching TRBD2. This CDR3 spans 15 amino acids. Germline V gene data show CDR1 as SGDLS and CDR2 as YYNGEE. V gave up 0 bases and J gave up 5 bases; unmatched junction bases: 3. Here the CDR3 DNA reads TGTGCCAGCAGCGTAGGCGGGAGGGCCGACAATGAGCAGTTCTTC. This codes for CASSVGGRADNEQFF.

The chain employs TRBV10-3 and TRBJ2-7, with 9 bases matching TRBD1. Germline V CDR1 and CDR2: ENHRY, SYGVKD. The junction had 3 bases not matched to a gene; V was cut back by 6 bases and J by 3 bases. The CDR3 is 13 residues long. This CDR3 reads CAIRGQGVYEQYF. In nucleotides, the CDR3 is TGTGCCATCAGGGGACAGGGTGTCTACGAGCAGTACTTC.

This chain uses TRBV19 with TRBJ2-7; 8 bases match TRBD2. Trimming removed 6 bases from V and 0 bases from J; junction bases left unmatched: 4. CDR1 is LNHDA, CDR2 SQIVND, per germline (reference sequence). The CDR3 length is 14 residues. In nucleotides, the CDR3 is TGTGCCAGTAGCGGGACTAGTAGCTCCTACGAGCAGTACTTC. This encodes CASSGTSSSYEQYF.

In this sample, this clone turned up once. The chain couples TRBV7-2 to TRBJ2-5; 8 bases line up with TRBD1. This CDR3 comprises 15 residues. CDR1 and CDR2 (germline): SGHTA, FQGNSA. The V segment lost 5 bases and the J segment 6 bases; nucleotides outside the gene matches: 11. The CDR3 is CASSQIGQGEKTQYF. CDR3 nucleotide sequence: TGTGCCAGCAGCCAGATTGGACAGGGAGAAAAGACCCAGTACTTC.

The V call is TRBV30, the J call TRBJ1-2; the D gene is possibly TRBD1 (5 bases). The CDR3 loop spans 13 amino acids. Germline V CDR1 and CDR2: GTSNPN, SVGIG (reference sequence). Trimming pared 0 bases from V and 7 bases from J, leaving 12 bases between. The CDR3, as DNA: TGTGCCTGGAGTGTACGACAGTCTGGTGGCTACACCTTC. Translation: CAWSVRQSGGYTF.

The chain combines TRBV27 with TRBJ2-3; 11 bases fit TRBD2. In germline, CDR1 is MNHEY, CDR2 SMNVEV (reference sequence). Trimming cost V 6 bases and J 4 bases; bases outside gene matches: 12. The CDR3 has 17 amino acids. CDR3 coding DNA: TGTGCCAGCAGGCGGTCTAGCGGGGGGCGGAATGCAGATACGCAGTATTTT. As protein: CASRRSSGGRNADTQYF.

The rearrangement uses TRBV7-9 and TRBJ1-5; tentative D call: TRBD1 (5 bases). CDR1 and CDR2 from the germline V gene are SEHNR and FQNEAQ (reference sequence). V lost 8 bases and J lost 2, with 10 bases in between. This CDR3 region has 13 residues. The CDR3 sequence: CASGGEGNQPQHF. Here the CDR3 DNA reads TGTGCCAGCGGAGGGGAGGGCAATCAGCCCCAGCATTTT.

The chain uses TRBV15 and TRBJ2-2; D is unclear. V lost 0 bases, J lost 6 bases, and 8 bases lay in between. The germline gives CDR1 LNHNV, CDR2 YYDKDF (reference sequence). The length of the CDR3 is 14 residues. Here the CDR3 reads CATSRDRSPGELFF. CDR3 DNA: TGTGCCACCAGCAGAGATCGGTCACCCGGGGAGCTGTTTTTT.

The chain carries TRBV4-1 and TRBJ1-4; possible D gene TRBD1, 5 bases. Trimming left V 1 base short and J 8 bases short, with 11 bases between. CDR1 is MGHRA and CDR2 is YSYEKL in the germline V gene. The CDR3 is 14 residues long. CDR3 amino acids: CASSQGSGQEKLFF. The CDR3 DNA follows: TGCGCCAGCAGCCAAGGGTCAGGGCAGGAAAAACTGTTTTTT.

In the case of this clone: Other DNA sequences of this sample code for an identical CDR3. The rearrangement uses TRBV7-9 and TRBJ2-1, with TRBD1 identical over 7 bases. Trimming cost V 3 bases and J 0 bases; bases outside gene matches: 2. The CDR3 is 15 residues long. Germline V lookup: CDR1 SEHNR, CDR2 FQNEAQ (reference sequence). The CDR3: CASSLTGSSYNEQFF. The CDR3 bases are TGTGCCAGCAGCTTGACAGGGAGCTCCTACAATGAGCAGTTCTTC.

The chain employs TRBV5-8 and TRBJ1-5; 11 bases match TRBD1. V lost 0 bases and J lost 6; bases outside the gene matches: 2. Germline CDR1 is SGHTS and CDR2 is YDEGEE. There are 15 residues in the CDR3. In nucleotides, the CDR3 is TGTGCCAGCAGCTTGGGGACAGGGGGCGGTCAGCCCCAGCATTTT. Translation gives CASSLGTGGGQPQHF. The full variable domain, completed using reference TRBV5-8 and TRBJ1-5, is EAGVTQSPTHLIKTRGQQATLRCSPISGHTSVYWYQQALGLGLQFLLWYDEGEERNRGNFPPRFSGRQFPNYSSELNVNALELEDSALYLCASSLGTGGGQPQHFGDGTRLSIL.

The chain joins TRBV7-2 to TRBJ2-1; weak D call: TRBD1 (5 bases). The CDR3 extends over 15 amino acids. V lost 0 bases and J 4 bases, leaving 10 bases between the germline ends. Per germline, CDR1 SGHTA and CDR2 FQGNSA. The chain's CDR3 is CASSLAHRRYNEQFF. CDR3 sequence (DNA): TGTGCCAGCAGCTTAGCCCACAGGCGGTACAATGAGCAGTTCTTC.

This clone was recorded once. This chain links TRBV4-2 with TRBJ2-1; 10 nucleotides agree with TRBD2. V lost 4 bases and J lost 9; bases outside the gene matches: 15. In germline, CDR1 is LGHNA, CDR2 YNFKEQ. The CDR3 runs 17 residues. CDR3 nucleotide sequence: TGTGCCAGCAGCCCAGCGATCTCTAGCGGGGGTACTAGTGAGCAGTTCTTC. Protein product: CASSPAISSGGTSEQFF.

The CDR3 DNA reads as TGTGCCAGCAGTCTAACGGGCACAGATACGCAGTATTTT. This encodes CASSLTGTDTQYF. This chain joins TRBV12-3 or TRBV12-4 and TRBJ2-3; D gene uncertain. With 5 bases removed from V and 1 base from J, the gap between germline ends came to 7 bases. The CDR3 runs to 13 residues.

This sequence joins TRBV9 and TRBJ2-1, with TRBD2 identical over 9 bases. The germline CDR1 and CDR2 sequences are SGDLS and YYNGEE. V lost 3 bases, J lost 4 bases, and 5 bases stayed unmatched. This CDR3 is built from 15 residues. CDR3 loop: CASSARLADYNEQFF. The CDR3, as DNA: TGTGCCAGCAGCGCCCGACTAGCGGATTACAATGAGCAGTTCTTC.

This sequence joins TRBV28 and TRBJ1-2, with D possibly matching TRBD1 (6 bases). The CDR3 is 16 residues long. V was trimmed by 5 bases and J by 1 base, leaving 17 bases between them. The germline V gene encodes CDR1 MDHEN and CDR2 SYDVKM. CDR3 DNA sequence: TGTGCCAGCAGTCCGGCCGGGACACGAATTAACTATGGCTACACCTTC. Translated: CASSPAGTRINYGYTF.

The chain uses TRBV4-2 and TRBJ2-1; the match to TRBD1 covers 12 bases. After removal of 5 bases from V and 10 bases from J, the junction contained 9 bases not matched to a gene. In germline, CDR1 is LGHNA, CDR2 YNFKEQ. This CDR3 region has 15 residues. The CDR3 DNA sequence: TGTGCCAGCAGCGTTCCGGGACAGGGGGCTGAAGAGCAGTTCTTC. It is translated as CASSVPGQGAEEQFF.

The V gene is TRBV29-1, the J gene TRBJ2-4, with D perhaps TRBD2 (6 bases). From germline, CDR1 is SQVTM and CDR2 ANQGSEA. The CDR3 is made up of 14 amino acids. Trimming pared 7 bases from V and 7 bases from J, leaving 20 bases between. In nucleotides, the CDR3 is TGCAGCGAAAAGGGCGCGGGTGGGGGGAACATTCAGTACTTC. This translates into CSEKGAGGGNIQYF.

This chain connects TRBV5-1 to TRBJ2-2; D is unresolved. The germline V gene encodes CDR1 SGHRS and CDR2 YFSETQ. V gave up 1 base and J gave up 1 base, with 8 bases separating them. The CDR3 runs to 15 residues. Here the CDR3 reads CASSLNLRNTGELFF. The CDR3 nucleotides read TGCGCCAGCAGCTTGAATCTTAGGAACACCGGGGAGCTGTTTTTT. Together with reference TRBV5-1 and TRBJ2-2, the CDR3 gives the full variable domain: KAGVTQTPRYLIKTRGQQVTLSCSPISGHRSVSWYQQTPGQGLQFLFEYFSETQRNKGNFPGRFSGRQFSNSRSEMNVSTLELGDSALYLCASSLNLRNTGELFFGEGSRLTVL.

The rearrangement uses TRBV5-5 and TRBJ2-3, with TRBD2 as a possible D gene (5 bases). V lost 6 bases and J 2 bases, leaving 16 bases between the germline ends. CDR3 length equals 15 residues. The germline gives CDR1 SGHKS, CDR2 YYEKEE (reference sequence). CDR3 coding DNA: TGTGCCAGCACTGGGGAGAAGCGACCCACAGATACGCAGTATTTT. It encodes CASTGEKRPTDTQYF.

This rearrangement joins TRBV7-2 to TRBJ1-2; the D gene is possibly TRBD1 (5 bases). The CDR3 contains 15 residues. V was clipped by 3 bases and J by 8 bases, with 19 bases between them. CDR1 is SGHTA and CDR2 is FQGNSA in the germline V gene. The CDR3 nucleotides read TGTGCCAGCAGCTTCGCCGGCAGGGATTTAAGGGGCTACACCTTC. Its translation: CASSFAGRDLRGYTF.

V usage is TRBV10-1 and J usage is TRBJ2-2, with D possibly TRBD2 on 7 matching bases. V lost 2 bases to trimming and J lost 2 bases, with 9 bases between them. Germline lookup yields CDR1 WNHNN and CDR2 SYGVQD (reference sequence). The CDR3 runs 15 residues. CDR3 in amino acids: CASSERGGNTGELFF. The DNA for the CDR3 is TGCGCCAGCAGTGAGAGGGGGGGCAACACCGGGGAGCTGTTTTTT.